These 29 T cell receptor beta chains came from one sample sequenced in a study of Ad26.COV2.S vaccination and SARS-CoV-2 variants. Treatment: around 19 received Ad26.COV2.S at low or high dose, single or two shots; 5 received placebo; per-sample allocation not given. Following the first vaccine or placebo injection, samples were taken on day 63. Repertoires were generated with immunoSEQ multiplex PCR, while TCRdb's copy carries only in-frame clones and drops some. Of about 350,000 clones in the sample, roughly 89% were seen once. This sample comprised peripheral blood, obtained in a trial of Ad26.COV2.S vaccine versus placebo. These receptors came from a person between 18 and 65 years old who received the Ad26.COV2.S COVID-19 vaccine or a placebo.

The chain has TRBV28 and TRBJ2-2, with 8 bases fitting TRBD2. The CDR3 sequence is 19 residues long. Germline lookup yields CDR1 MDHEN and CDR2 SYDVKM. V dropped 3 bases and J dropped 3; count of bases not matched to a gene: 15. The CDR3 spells CASSFFAQSGSVDTGELFF. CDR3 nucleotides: TGTGCCAGCAGTTTCTTCGCCCAGAGCGGGAGCGTCGACACCGGGGAGCTGTTTTTT.

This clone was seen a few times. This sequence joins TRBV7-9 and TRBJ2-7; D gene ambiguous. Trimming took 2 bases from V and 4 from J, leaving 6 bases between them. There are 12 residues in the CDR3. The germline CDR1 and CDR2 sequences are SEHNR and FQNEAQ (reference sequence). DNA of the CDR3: TGTGCCAGCAGCTTACTCGAATACGAGCAGTACTTC. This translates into CASSLLEYEQYF. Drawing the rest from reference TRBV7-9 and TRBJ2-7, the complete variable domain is DTGVSQNPRHKITKRGQNVTFRCDPISEHNRLYWYRQTLGQGPEFLTYFQNEAQLEKSRLLSDRFSAERPKGSFSTLEIQRTEQGDSAMYLCASSLLEYEQYFGPGTRLTVT.

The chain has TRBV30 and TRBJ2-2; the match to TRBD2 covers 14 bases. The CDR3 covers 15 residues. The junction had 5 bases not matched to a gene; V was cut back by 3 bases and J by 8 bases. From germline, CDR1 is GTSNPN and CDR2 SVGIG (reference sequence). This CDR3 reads CAWSSGTSGSGELFF. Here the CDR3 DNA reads TGTGCCTGGAGCTCCGGGACTAGCGGGAGTGGGGAGCTGTTTTTT.

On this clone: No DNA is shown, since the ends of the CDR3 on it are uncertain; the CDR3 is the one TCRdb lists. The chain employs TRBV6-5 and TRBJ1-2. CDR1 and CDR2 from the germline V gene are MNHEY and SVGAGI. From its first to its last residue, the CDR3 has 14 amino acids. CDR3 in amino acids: CASKLSGPEKGYTF.

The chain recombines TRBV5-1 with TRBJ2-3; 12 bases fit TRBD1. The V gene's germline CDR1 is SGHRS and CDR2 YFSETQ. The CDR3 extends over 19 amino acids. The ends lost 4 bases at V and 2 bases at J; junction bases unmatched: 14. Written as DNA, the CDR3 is TGCGCCAGCAGCATAACCGGGACAGGGGGCGTTCGAGACACAGATACGCAGTATTTT. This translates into CASSITGTGGVRDTDTQYF.

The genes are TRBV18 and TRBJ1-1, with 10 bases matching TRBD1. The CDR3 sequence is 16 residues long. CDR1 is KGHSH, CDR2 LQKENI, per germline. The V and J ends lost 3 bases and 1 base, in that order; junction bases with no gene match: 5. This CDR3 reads CASSPRDRGGNTEAFF. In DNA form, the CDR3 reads TGTGCCAGCTCACCCCGGGACAGGGGAGGGAACACTGAAGCTTTCTTT.

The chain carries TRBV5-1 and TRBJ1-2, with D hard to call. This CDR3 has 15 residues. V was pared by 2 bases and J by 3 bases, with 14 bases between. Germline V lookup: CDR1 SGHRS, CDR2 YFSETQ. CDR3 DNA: TGCGCCAGCAGCTTTGCGGGGTATTCGGACTATGGCTACACCTTC. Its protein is CASSFAGYSDYGYTF.

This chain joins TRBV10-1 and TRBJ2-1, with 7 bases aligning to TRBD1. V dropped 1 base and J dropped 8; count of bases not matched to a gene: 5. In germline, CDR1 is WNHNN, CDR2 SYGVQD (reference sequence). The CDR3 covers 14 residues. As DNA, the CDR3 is TGCGCCAGCAGTGAGTTTCATACAGGGGATGAGCAGTTCTTC. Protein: CASSEFHTGDEQFF.

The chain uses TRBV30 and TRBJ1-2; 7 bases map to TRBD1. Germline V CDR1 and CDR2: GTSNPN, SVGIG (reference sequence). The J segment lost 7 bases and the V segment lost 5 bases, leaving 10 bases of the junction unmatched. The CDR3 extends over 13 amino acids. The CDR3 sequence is CAWSPGQRAGYTF. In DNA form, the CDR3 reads TGTGCCTGGTCACCGGGACAGCGCGCTGGCTACACCTTC.

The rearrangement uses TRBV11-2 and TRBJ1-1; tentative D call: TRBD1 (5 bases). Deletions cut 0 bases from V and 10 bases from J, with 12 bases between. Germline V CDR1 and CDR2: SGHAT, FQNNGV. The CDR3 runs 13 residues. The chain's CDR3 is CASSLDTGFGAFF. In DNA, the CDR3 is TGTGCCAGCAGCTTAGACACAGGCTTTGGAGCTTTCTTT.

CDR3 coding DNA: TGTGCCAGCACCGAAAGGGGCGAGCAGTACTTC. This codes for CASTERGEQYF. J is TRBJ2-7 and V is TRBV7-2, with a possible D match to TRBD1 (5 bases). Germline assignment: CDR1 SGHTA and CDR2 FQGNSA. This CDR3 contains 11 residues. V was cut by 7 bases and J by 6 bases, with 10 bases left in between.

CDR3 DNA: TGTGCCAGCAGTTACCCGGACAGGGCTTACACCTTC. Protein sequence: CASSYPDRAYTF. The chain recombines TRBV6-2 or TRBV6-3 with TRBJ1-2, with TRBD1 matching over 8 bases. Losses at the gene ends were 2 bases for V and 11 bases for J; bases not matched to a gene: 4. CDR3 length: 12 residues. Germline V gene lookup returns CDR1 MNHEY and CDR2 SVGEGT.

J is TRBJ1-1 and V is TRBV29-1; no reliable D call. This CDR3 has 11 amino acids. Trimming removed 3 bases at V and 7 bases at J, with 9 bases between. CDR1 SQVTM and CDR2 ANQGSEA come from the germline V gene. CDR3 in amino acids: CSVDRGLEAFF. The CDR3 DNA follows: TGCAGCGTTGATCGAGGCCTTGAAGCTTTCTTT.

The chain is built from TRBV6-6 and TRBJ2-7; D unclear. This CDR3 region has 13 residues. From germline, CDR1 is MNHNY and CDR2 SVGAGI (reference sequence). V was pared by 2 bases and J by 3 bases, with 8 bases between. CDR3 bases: TGTGCCAGCAGTTACACGGGCTTCTACGAGCAGTACTTC. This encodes CASSYTGFYEQYF.

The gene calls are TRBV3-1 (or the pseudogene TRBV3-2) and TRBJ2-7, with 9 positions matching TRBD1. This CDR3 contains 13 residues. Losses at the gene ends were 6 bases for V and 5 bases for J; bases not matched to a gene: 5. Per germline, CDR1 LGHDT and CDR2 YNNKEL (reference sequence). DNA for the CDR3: TGTGCCAGCAGGAGGACAGGGGACGACGAGCAGTACTTC. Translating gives CASRRTGDDEQYF.

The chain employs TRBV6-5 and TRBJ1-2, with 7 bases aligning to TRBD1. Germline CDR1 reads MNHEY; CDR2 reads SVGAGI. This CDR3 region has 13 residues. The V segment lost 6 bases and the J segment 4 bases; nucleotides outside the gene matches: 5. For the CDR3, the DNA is TGTGCCAGCAGACCGACAGGGTTCTATGGCTACACCTTC. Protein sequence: CASRPTGFYGYTF.

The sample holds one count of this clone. As DNA, the CDR3 is TGTGCCAGCAGTTTACAGTACCAAGAGACCCAGTACTTC. Protein sequence: CASSLQYQETQYF. The J gene is TRBJ2-5, the V gene TRBV27; no clear D gene. There are 13 residues in the CDR3. Germline CDR1 reads MNHEY; CDR2 reads SMNVEV (reference sequence). V was clipped by 2 bases and J by 0 bases, with 4 bases between them.

As DNA, the CDR3 is TGTGCCACCGGGCGGTTGCGGGAATCCGGGGAGCTGTTTTTT. This sequence encodes CATGRLRESGELFF. This rearrangement joins TRBV28 to TRBJ2-2, with D perhaps matching TRBD2 (6 bases). V lost 10 bases to trimming and J lost 6 bases, with 18 bases between them. The CDR3 loop spans 14 amino acids. Looked up from germline, CDR1 is MDHEN and CDR2 is SYDVKM. Combining the CDR3 with reference TRBV28 and TRBJ2-2 gives the whole variable domain DVKVTQSSRYLVKRTGEKVFLECVQDMDHENMFWYRQDPGLGLRLIYFSYDVKMKEKGDIPEGYSVSREKKERFSLILESASTNQTSMYLCATGRLRESGELFFGEGSRLTVL.

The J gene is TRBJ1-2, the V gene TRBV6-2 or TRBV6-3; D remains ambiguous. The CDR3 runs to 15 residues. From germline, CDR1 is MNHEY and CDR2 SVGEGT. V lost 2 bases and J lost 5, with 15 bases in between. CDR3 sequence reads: CASSYGDSRKYGYTF. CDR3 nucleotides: TGTGCCAGCAGTTACGGAGATTCGAGGAAGTATGGCTACACCTTC.

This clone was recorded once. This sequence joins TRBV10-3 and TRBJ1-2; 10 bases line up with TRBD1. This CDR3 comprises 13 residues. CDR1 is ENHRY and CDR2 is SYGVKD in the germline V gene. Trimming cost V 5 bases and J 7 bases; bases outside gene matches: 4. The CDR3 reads CAISKDRGPGYTF. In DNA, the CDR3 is TGTGCCATCAGTAAAGACAGGGGGCCTGGCTACACCTTC.

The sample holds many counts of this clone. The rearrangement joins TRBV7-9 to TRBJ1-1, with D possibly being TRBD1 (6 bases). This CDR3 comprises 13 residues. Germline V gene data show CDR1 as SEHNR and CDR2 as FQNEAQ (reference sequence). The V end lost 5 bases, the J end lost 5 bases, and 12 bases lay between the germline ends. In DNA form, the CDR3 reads TGTGCCAGCAGCGTCAGGGGCGGGACTGAAGCTTTCTTT. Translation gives CASSVRGGTEAFF.

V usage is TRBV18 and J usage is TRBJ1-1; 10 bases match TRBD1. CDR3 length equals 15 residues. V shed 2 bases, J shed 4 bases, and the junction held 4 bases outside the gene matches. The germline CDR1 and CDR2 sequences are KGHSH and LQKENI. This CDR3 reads CASSPRTGGTTEAFF. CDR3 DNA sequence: TGTGCCAGCTCACCAAGGACAGGGGGGACCACTGAAGCTTTCTTT.

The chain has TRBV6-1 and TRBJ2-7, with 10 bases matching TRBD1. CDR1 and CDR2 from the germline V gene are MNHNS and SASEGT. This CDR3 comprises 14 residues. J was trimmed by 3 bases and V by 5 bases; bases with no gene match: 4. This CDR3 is CASSHRDRGYEQYF. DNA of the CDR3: TGTGCCAGCAGTCACCGGGACAGGGGCTACGAGCAGTACTTC.

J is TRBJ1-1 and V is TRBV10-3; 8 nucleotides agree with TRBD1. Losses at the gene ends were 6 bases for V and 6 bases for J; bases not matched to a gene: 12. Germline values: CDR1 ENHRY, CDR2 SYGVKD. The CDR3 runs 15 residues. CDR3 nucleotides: TGTGCCATCAGGGATGGACAGGGCCTCCGCTCTGAAGCTTTCTTT. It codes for CAIRDGQGLRSEAFF.

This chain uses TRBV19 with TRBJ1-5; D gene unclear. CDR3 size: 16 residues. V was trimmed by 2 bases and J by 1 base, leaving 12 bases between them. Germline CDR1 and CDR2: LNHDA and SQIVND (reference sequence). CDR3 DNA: TGTGCCAGTAGTATATATGGAGGGCACAGCAATCAGCCCCAGCATTTT. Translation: CASSIYGGHSNQPQHF.

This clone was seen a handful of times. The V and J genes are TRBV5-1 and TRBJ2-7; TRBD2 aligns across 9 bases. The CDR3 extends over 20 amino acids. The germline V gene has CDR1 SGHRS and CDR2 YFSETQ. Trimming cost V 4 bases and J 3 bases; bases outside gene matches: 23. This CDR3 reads CASSPVPGLAEDNNVYEQYF. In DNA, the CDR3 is TGCGCCAGCAGCCCCGTACCGGGACTAGCAGAGGATAACAACGTCTACGAGCAGTACTTC.

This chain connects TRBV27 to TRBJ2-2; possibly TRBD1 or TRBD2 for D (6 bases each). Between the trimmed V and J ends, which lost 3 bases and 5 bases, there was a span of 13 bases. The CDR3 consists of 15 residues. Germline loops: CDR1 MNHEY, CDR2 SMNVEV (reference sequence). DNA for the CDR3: TGTGCCAGCAGTTTCCCCGGGGGCGGGACCGGGGAGCTGTTTTTT. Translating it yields CASSFPGGGTGELFF.

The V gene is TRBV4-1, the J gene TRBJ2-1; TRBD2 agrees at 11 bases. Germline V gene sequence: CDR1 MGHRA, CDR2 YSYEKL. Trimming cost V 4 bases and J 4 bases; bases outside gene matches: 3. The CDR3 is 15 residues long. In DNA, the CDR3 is TGCGCCAGCAGCCCATTAGCGGGAGGGTACAATGAGCAGTTCTTC. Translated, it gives CASSPLAGGYNEQFF.

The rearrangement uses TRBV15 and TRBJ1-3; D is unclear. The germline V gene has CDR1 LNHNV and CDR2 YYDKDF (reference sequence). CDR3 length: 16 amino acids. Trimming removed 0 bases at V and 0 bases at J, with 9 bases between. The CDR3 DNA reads TGTGCCACCAGCAGAGATCTGGGGTCCTCTGGAAACACCATATATTTT. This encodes CATSRDLGSSGNTIYF.